Listed below are T cell receptor beta chains from one sample, sequenced in a study of response to subunit inactivated influenza vaccine. TCRdb passed the RT-PCR reads through MiXCR, listing each CDR3 protein once. The data show 650,000 to 700,000 distinct CDR3 sequences, 15% to 18% seen once. Specimen: PBMCs from blood, collected 11 to 12 days after vaccination. These TCRs come from a man in his fifties or sixties who received an inactivated influenza vaccine. Both conserved end residues are part of each CDR3. A D gene is named only where the DNA matches it firmly. Clone size is not always given. Where it is, it says once, few, many or a class for expanded clones.

abundance	d_gene	j_gene	v_gene	CDR3aa	CDR3nt
-	TRBD2	TRBJ2-3	TRBV2	CASSEASRGYTDTQYF	TGTGCCAGCAGTGAAGCTTCGCGGGGGTACACAGATACGCAGTATTTT
few	-	TRBJ1-4	TRBV12-3/TRBV12-4	CASSLHPGEKLFF	TGTGCCAGCAGTTTACACCCCGGAGAAAAACTGTTTTTT
few	TRBD1	TRBJ1-1	TRBV12-3/TRBV12-4	CASSYRDRDTEAFF	TGTGCCAGCAGTTACCGGGACAGGGACACTGAAGCTTTCTTT
-	-	TRBJ2-2	TRBV23-1	CASSPTWGNTGELFF	TGCGCCAGCAGCCCGACATGGGGGAACACCGGGGAGCTGTTTTTT
-	-	TRBJ1-5	TRBV6-2/TRBV6-3	CASSYDSFNQPQHF	TGTGCCAGCAGTTACGACAGCTTCAATCAGCCCCAGCATTTT
-	TRBD2	TRBJ2-1	TRBV11-2	CASSLSFLAGVYEQFF	TGTGCCAGCAGCTTAAGCTTTCTCGCGGGAGTTTATGAGCAGTTCTTC
-	-	TRBJ1-1	TRBV9	CASSAPTPGESAFF	TGTGCCAGCAGCGCCCCCACCCCCGGAGAGTCAGCTTTCTTT
-	TRBD1	TRBJ2-2	TRBV9	CASSVLGTGGSGELFF	TGTGCCAGCAGCGTACTCGGGACAGGGGGCTCCGGGGAGCTGTTTTTT
few	-	TRBJ1-1	TRBV20-1	CSAREDPNTEAFF	TGCAGTGCTAGGGAGGACCCAAACACTGAAGCTTTCTTT
-	-	TRBJ1-6	TRBV9	CASSVGGGSSPLHF	TGTGCCAGCAGCGTTGGGGGTGGGAGTTCACCCCTCCACTTT
-	TRBD1	TRBJ2-5	TRBV7-2	CASSFYRGQRETQYF	TGTGCCAGCAGCTTCTACAGGGGGCAGCGGGAGACCCAGTACTTC
-	TRBD1	TRBJ2-7	TRBV20-1	CSARDQDRGYSGEQYF	TGCAGTGCTAGAGACCAAGACAGGGGCTATTCGGGAGAACAGTACTTC
few	TRBD2	TRBJ2-5	TRBV7-2	CASSLGFSGRGETQYF	TGTGCCAGCAGCTTAGGATTTAGCGGGAGGGGAGAGACCCAGTACTTC
-	TRBD1	TRBJ2-5	TRBV5-8	CASSFRTGDYQETQYF	TGTGCCAGCAGCTTTCGGACAGGGGATTACCAAGAGACCCAGTACTTC
many	-	TRBJ1-1	TRBV20-1	CSARTDGNTEAFF	TGCAGTGCCAGAACAGACGGGAACACTGAAGCTTTCTTT
many	-	TRBJ2-3	TRBV6-5	CASSYGLYTDTQYF	TGTGCCAGCAGTTACGGGTTATACACAGATACGCAGTATTTT
-	TRBD1	TRBJ1-2	TRBV5-1	CASSLGQGADYGYTF	TGCGCCAGCAGCTTGGGGCAGGGGGCTGACTATGGCTACACCTTC
-	-	TRBJ2-3	TRBV6-1	CASSEINSRDTQYF	TGTGCCAGCAGTGAAATTAACTCTAGGGATACGCAGTATTTT
-	TRBD2	TRBJ2-3	TRBV4-1	CASSLTSGGASSDTQYF	TGCGCCAGCAGCCTGACTAGCGGGGGGGCCTCATCGGATACGCAGTATTTT
-	-	TRBJ2-1	TRBV24-1	CATSDRERAPNEQFF	TGTGCCACCAGTGATAGGGAGAGGGCCCCCAATGAGCAGTTCTTC
few	TRBD2	TRBJ2-5	TRBV5-8	CASSSEVGLASKETQYF	TGTGCCAGCAGCTCCGAGGTGGGACTAGCGAGTAAAGAGACCCAGTACTTC
few	-	TRBJ1-2	TRBV20-1	CSARSRDRSGYTF	TGCAGTGCTAGATCTCGAGACAGAAGCGGCTACACCTTC
-	-	TRBJ2-7	TRBV4-1	CASSQDPNSWDYEQYF	TGCGCCAGCAGCCAAGATCCGAACTCCTGGGACTACGAGCAGTACTTC
-	TRBD1	TRBJ2-7	TRBV7-8	CASSLVGGQGADEQYF	TGTGCCAGCAGCTTAGTGGGGGGACAGGGGGCTGACGAGCAGTACTTC
-	-	TRBJ2-2	TRBV30	CACSFNTGELFF	TGTGCCTGCTCCTTCAACACCGGGGAGCTGTTTTTT
-	TRBD2	TRBJ2-5	TRBV20-1	CSARDLRVAGQETQYF	TGCAGTGCTAGAGATCTGAGGGTAGCGGGGCAAGAGACCCAGTACTTC
few	-	TRBJ2-5	TRBV6-5	CASSFQTGEETQYF	TGTGCCAGCAGTTTTCAGACCGGAGAGGAGACCCAGTACTTC
-	TRBD2	TRBJ2-7	TRBV10-3	CAIRTSGGADEQYF	TGTGCCATCAGAACTAGCGGGGGGGCGGACGAGCAGTACTTC
-	-	TRBJ2-1	TRBV3-1	CASSQGIGYNEQFF	TGTGCCAGCAGCCAAGGGATTGGCTACAATGAGCAGTTCTTC
-	-	TRBJ1-6	TRBV30	CAWAQGGNSPLHF	TGTGCCTGGGCACAGGGAGGCAATTCACCCCTCCACTTT
many	TRBD1	TRBJ2-7	TRBV5-5	CASSRSGTGRNYEQYF	TGTGCCAGCAGCAGGTCAGGGACAGGGAGGAACTACGAGCAGTACTTC
many	-	TRBJ2-4	TRBV11-2	CASSRGVGTLAKNIQYF	TGTGCCAGCAGCCGGGGAGTGGGTACCCTAGCCAAAAACATTCAGTACTTC
few	TRBD2	TRBJ2-7	TRBV5-4	CASSLMIAGDEQYF	TGTGCCAGCAGCTTGATGATAGCGGGAGACGAGCAGTACTTC
-	TRBD1	TRBJ2-5	TRBV20-1	CSAKDRAFQETQYF	TGCAGTGCTAAAGACAGGGCGTTTCAGGAGACCCAGTACTTC
few	TRBD1	TRBJ2-7	TRBV28	CASSQAGGSYEQYF	TGTGCCAGCAGTCAAGCAGGGGGAAGCTACGAGCAGTACTTC
-	-	TRBJ1-2	TRBV5-1	CASKDRNAVSRYTF	TGCGCCAGCAAGGACAGAAACGCCGTTTCCAGGTACACCTTC
few	-	TRBJ2-3	TRBV20-1	CSALPGPGTDTQYF	TGCAGTGCCCTTCCGGGACCCGGCACAGATACGCAGTATTTT
many	-	TRBJ2-3	TRBV5-1	CASRIQTSTDTQYF	TGCGCCAGCAGGATTCAGACTAGCACAGATACGCAGTATTTT
few	-	TRBJ2-3	TRBV21-1	CASTGHDDTQYF	TGTGCCAGCACCGGCCACGATGATACGCAGTATTTT
few	TRBD1	TRBJ1-2	TRBV29-1	CSVELEQGARGYTF	TGCAGCGTTGAATTAGAACAGGGGGCGCGAGGCTACACCTTC
-	TRBD1	TRBJ1-3	TRBV12-3/TRBV12-4	CASSPTGFGNTIYF	TGTGCCAGCAGCCCGACAGGGTTTGGAAACACCATATATTTT
-	TRBD1	TRBJ2-5	TRBV7-3	CASSLSGRGMRETQYF	TGTGCCAGCAGCTTAAGTGGCAGGGGGATGCGGGAGACCCAGTACTTC
-	-	TRBJ1-2	TRBV19	CASSIGGNYGYTF	TGTGCCAGTAGTATCGGCGGCAACTATGGCTACACCTTC
few	TRBD2	TRBJ2-7	TRBV27	CASSFTAGEQYF	TGTGCCAGCAGTTTCACAGCGGGGGAGCAGTACTTC
-	-	TRBJ2-1	TRBV13	CASSPGVFCYNEQFF	TGTGCCAGCAGCCCCGGGGTCTTCTGCTACAATGAGCAGTTCTTC
-	TRBD2	TRBJ2-1	TRBV28	CASSRTSLSYNEQFF	TGTGCCAGCAGCCGGACTAGCCTCTCCTACAATGAGCAGTTCTTC
many	-	TRBJ2-3	TRBV28	CASSPVDSGLLDTQYF	TGTGCCAGCAGCCCCGTGGACAGCGGACTGTTGGATACGCAGTATTTT
-	-	TRBJ2-6	TRBV7-9	CASSLVWGDSGANVLTF	TGTGCCAGCAGCTTAGTGTGGGGAGACTCTGGGGCCAACGTCCTGACTTTC
few	-	TRBJ2-2	TRBV6-2/TRBV6-3	CASSSSGYGELFF	TGTGCCAGCAGTTCATCGGGGTACGGGGAGCTGTTTTTT
-	TRBD2	TRBJ2-7	TRBV10-2	CASRGLADYEQYF	TGCGCCAGCAGGGGACTAGCGGACTACGAGCAGTACTTC
-	-	TRBJ2-1	TRBV24-1	CATSDVDYSSSYNEQFF	TGTGCCACCAGTGATGTGGACTACTCGAGCTCCTACAATGAGCAGTTCTTC
-	-	TRBJ2-2	TRBV30	CAWSVGARDTGELFF	TGTGCCTGGAGTGTTGGGGCTAGGGACACCGGGGAGCTGTTTTTT